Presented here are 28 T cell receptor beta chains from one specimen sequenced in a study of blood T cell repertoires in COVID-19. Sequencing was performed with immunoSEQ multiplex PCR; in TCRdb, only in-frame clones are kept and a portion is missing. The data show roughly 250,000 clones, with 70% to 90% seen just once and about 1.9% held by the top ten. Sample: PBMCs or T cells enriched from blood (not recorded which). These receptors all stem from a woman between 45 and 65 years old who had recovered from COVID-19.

This chain's CDR3 is CASSYDRAGDTQYF. The CDR3 DNA is TGTGCCAGCAGTTACGACAGGGCGGGGGATACGCAGTATTTT. J is TRBJ2-3 and V is TRBV6-5, with D maybe TRBD1 (7 bases). Germline V gives CDR1 MNHEY, CDR2 SVGAGI. The CDR3 is 14 residues long. Trimming took 2 bases from V and 6 from J, leaving 12 bases between them.

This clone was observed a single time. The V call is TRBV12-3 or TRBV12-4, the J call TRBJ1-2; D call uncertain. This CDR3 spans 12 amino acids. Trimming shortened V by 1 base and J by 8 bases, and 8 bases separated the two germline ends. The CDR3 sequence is CASSLGSGGYTF. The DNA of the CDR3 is TGTGCCAGCAGTTTAGGGAGCGGCGGCTACACCTTC.

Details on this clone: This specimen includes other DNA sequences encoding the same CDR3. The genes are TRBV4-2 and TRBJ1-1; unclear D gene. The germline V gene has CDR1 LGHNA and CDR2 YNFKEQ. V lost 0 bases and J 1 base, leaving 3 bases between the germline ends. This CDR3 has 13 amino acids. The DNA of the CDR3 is TGTGCCAGCAGCCAAGATCGGAACACTGAAGCTTTCTTT. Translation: CASSQDRNTEAFF.

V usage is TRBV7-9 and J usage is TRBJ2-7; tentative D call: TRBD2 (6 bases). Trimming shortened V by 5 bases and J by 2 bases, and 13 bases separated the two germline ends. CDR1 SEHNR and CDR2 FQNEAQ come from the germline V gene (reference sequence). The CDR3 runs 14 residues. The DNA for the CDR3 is TGTGCCAGCAGCGATAGCGGATTGACCTACGAGCAGTACTTC. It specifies CASSDSGLTYEQYF.

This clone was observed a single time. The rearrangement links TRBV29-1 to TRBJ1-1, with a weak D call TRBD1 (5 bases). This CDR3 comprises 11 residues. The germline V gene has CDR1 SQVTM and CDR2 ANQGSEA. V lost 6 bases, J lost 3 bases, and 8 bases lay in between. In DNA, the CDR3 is TGCAGCGTGGGAGGGGACACTGAAGCTTTCTTT. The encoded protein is CSVGGDTEAFF.

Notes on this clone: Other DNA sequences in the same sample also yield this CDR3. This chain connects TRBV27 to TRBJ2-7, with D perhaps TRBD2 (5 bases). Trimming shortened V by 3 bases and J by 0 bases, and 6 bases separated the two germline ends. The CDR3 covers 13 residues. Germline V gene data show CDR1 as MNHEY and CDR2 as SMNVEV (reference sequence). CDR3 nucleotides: TGTGCCAGCAGTTTGGACTTCTCCTACGAGCAGTACTTC. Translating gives CASSLDFSYEQYF.

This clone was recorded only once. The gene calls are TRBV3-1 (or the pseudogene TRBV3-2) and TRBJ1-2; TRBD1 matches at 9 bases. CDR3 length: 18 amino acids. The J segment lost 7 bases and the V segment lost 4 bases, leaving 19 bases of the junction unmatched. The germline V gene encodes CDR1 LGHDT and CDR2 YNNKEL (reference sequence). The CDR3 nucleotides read TGTGCCAGCAGCCCCTATACCCTGCGGGACAGGGTCTCTGGTGGCTACACCTTC. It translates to CASSPYTLRDRVSGGYTF.

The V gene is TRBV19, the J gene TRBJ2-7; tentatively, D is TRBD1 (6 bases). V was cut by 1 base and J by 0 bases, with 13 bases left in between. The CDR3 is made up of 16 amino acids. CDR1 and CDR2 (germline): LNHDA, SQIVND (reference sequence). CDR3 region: CASSIGPGQSSYEQYF. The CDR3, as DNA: TGTGCCAGTAGTATAGGACCAGGACAGAGCTCCTACGAGCAGTACTTC.

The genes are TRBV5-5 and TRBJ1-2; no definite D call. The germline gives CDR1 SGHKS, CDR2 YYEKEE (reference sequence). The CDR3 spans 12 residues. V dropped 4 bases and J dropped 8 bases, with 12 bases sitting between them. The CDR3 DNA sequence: TGTGCCAGCAGCCCCCAGGATCGAGGCTACACCTTC. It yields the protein CASSPQDRGYTF.

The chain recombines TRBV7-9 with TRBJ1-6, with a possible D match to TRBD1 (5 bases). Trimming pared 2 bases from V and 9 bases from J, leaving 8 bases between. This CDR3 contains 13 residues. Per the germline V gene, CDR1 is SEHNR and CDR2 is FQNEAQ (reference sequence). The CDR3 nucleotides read TGTGCCAGCAGCTTAAACGGGGGTTCACCCCTCCACTTT. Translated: CASSLNGGSPLHF.

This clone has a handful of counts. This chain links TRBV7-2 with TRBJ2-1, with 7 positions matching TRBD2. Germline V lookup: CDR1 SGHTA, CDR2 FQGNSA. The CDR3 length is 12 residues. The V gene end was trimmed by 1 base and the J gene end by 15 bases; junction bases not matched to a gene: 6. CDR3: CASSLGGSGRFF. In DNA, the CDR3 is TGTGCCAGCAGCTTAGGCGGTAGCGGGCGGTTCTTC.

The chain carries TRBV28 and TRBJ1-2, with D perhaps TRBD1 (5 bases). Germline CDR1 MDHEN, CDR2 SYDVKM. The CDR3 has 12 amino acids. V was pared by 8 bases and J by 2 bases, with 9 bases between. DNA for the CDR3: TGTGCCAGCGGCAGGGTCAACTATGGCTACACCTTC. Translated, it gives CASGRVNYGYTF.

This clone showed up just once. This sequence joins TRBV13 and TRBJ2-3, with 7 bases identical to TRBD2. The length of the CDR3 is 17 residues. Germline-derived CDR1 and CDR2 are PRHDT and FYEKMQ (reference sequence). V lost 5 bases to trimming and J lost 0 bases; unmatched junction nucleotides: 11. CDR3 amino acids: CASSPRLAEISTDTQYF. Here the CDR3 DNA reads TGTGCCAGCAGCCCAAGACTAGCCGAAATAAGCACAGATACGCAGTATTTT.

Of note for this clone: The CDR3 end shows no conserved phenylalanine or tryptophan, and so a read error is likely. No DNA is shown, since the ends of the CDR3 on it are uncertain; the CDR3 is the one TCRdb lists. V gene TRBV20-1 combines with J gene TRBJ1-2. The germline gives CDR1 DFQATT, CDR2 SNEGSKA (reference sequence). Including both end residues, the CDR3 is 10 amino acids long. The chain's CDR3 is CSASWGTVVL.

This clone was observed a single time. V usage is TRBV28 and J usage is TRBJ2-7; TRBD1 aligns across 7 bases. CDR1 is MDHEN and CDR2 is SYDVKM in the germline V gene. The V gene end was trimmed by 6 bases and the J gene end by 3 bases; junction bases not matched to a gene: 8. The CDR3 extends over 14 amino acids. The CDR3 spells CASSSPGGSYEQYF. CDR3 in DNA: TGTGCCAGCAGCTCTCCAGGGGGAAGCTACGAGCAGTACTTC. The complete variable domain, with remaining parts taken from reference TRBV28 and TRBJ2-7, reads DVKVTQSSRYLVKRTGEKVFLECVQDMDHENMFWYRQDPGLGLRLIYFSYDVKMKEKGDIPEGYSVSREKKERFSLILESASTNQTSMYLCASSSPGGSYEQYFGPGTRLTVT.

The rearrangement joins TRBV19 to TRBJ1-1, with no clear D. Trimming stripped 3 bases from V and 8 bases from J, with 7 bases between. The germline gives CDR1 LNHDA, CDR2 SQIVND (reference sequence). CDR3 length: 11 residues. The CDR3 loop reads CASSMYSEAFF. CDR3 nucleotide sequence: TGTGCCAGTAGTATGTACAGCGAAGCTTTCTTT.

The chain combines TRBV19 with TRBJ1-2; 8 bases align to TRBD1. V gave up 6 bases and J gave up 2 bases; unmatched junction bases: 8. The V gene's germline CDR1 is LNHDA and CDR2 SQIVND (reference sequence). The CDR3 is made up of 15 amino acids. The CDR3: CASRATGGRNYGYTF. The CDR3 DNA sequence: TGTGCCAGTAGGGCAACAGGGGGAAGGAACTATGGCTACACCTTC.

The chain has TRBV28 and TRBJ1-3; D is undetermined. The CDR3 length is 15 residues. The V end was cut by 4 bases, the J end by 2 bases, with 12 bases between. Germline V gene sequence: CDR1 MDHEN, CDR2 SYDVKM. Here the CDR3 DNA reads TGTGCCAGCAGTTCCCTCTCGTCGGCTGGAAACACCATATATTTT. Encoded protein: CASSSLSSAGNTIYF.

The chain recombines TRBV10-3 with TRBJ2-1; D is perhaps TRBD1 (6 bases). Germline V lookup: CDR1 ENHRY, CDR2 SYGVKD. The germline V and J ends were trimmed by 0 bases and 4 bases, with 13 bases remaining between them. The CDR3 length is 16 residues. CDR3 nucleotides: TGTGCCATCAGTGAGTCGACTAAAGGACAGTACAATGAGCAGTTCTTC. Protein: CAISESTKGQYNEQFF.

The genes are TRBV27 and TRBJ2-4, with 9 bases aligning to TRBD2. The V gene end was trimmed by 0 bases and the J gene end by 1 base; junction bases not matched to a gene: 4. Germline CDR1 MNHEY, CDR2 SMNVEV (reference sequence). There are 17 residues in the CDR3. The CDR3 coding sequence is TGTGCCAGCAGTTTATCGTCTAGCGGGATCGCCAAAAACATTCAGTACTTC. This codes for CASSLSSSGIAKNIQYF.

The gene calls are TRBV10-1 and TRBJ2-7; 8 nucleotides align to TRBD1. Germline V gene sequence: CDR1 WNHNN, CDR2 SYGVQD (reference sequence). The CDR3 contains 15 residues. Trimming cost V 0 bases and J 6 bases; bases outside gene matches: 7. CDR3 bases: TGCGCCAGCAGTGAGTCGACTGGACAGGGTATCGAGCAGTACTTC. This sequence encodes CASSESTGQGIEQYF.

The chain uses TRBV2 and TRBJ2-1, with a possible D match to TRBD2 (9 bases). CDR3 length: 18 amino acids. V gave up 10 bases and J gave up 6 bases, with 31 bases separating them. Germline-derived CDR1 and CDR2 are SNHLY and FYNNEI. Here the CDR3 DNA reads TGTGCCACGCCGGGACAGGCTAAACAGCGGGAGGACCTCAATGAGCAGTTCTTC. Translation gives CATPGQAKQREDLNEQFF.

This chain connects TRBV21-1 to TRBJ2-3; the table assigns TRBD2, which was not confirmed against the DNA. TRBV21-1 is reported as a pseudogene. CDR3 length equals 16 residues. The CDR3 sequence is CASSNGLADSTDTQYF. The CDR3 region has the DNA TGTGCCAGCAGCAACGGACTAGCAGACAGCACAGATACGCAGTATTTT.

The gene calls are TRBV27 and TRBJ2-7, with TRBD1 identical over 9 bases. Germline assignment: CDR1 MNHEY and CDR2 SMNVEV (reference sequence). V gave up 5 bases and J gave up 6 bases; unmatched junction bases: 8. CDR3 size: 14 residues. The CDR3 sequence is CASSTRTGAGEQYF. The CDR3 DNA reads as TGTGCCAGCAGTACCCGGACAGGGGCAGGCGAGCAGTACTTC.

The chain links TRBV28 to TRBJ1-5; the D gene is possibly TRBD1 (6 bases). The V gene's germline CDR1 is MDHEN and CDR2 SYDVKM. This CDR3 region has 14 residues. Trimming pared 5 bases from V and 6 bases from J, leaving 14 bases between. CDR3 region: CASSPTGSGQPQHF. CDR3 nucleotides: TGTGCCAGCAGTCCTACAGGGTCGGGTCAGCCCCAGCATTTT.

In DNA, the CDR3 is TGTGCCATCAACGCCCGCGGGGGAGGGGGGGCTTTCTTT. Protein product: CAINARGGGGAFF. The rearrangement joins TRBV10-3 to TRBJ1-1, with D perhaps TRBD1 (6 bases). The germline CDR1 and CDR2 sequences are ENHRY and SYGVKD. This CDR3 is 13 amino acids long. V gave up 7 bases and J gave up 11 bases, with 20 bases separating them.

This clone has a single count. CDR3 in DNA: TGTGCCAGCAGCTCCTGGGATCGGGGGTTCTCTGGAAACACCATATATTTT. Translated, it gives CASSSWDRGFSGNTIYF. The genes are TRBV11-2 and TRBJ1-3; D might be TRBD1 (5 bases). The CDR3 runs to 17 residues. Trimming took off 4 bases at V and 0 bases at J, with 16 bases between the two ends. Germline-derived CDR1 and CDR2 are SGHAT and FQNNGV.

CDR3 region: CASSQLGGLPQHF. For the CDR3, the DNA is TGTGCCAGCTCACAGCTCGGGGGTCTACCCCAGCATTTT. This chain connects TRBV18 to TRBJ1-5; tentatively, D is TRBD1 (5 bases). The V gene's germline CDR1 is KGHSH and CDR2 LQKENI. V lost 4 bases to trimming and J lost 10 bases, with 14 bases between them. The CDR3 spans 13 residues.